This entry features one T cell receptor beta chain sequence. Its antigen remains undetermined. One base away there is no much larger clone; base qualities are not given. The CDR3 contains 14 residues, cysteine and phenylalanine counted. This entry keeps only the CDR3 DNA: 42 bases, framed from base 1. V is cut back by 0 bases and J by 7 bases, with 0 bases in the junction unmatched. Per the germline V gene (reference sequence), MNHNY is the CDR1 and SVGAGI is the CDR2. This sample was taken from a study of blood T cells in healthy people across ages (dated by TCRdb to between 2014 and 2016). With respect to the entire study: In model experiments, roughly one uniquely barcoded TCR beta cDNA molecule per two T cells was captured by template switching. Age-related changes in TCR beta repertoire diversity were measured in the study by deep sequencing normalized with unique cDNA molecular identifiers. Donors were grouped into four age groups: young (average 16 years), middle-aged (over 35), aged (about 59) and long-lived (about 82). To avoid experimental bias, donors of different ages were spread randomly across the sequencing lanes. The study analyzed two additional independent replicas of 1 million unique cDNA reads from the same blood draw for two donors, one aged 18 to 30 and one aged 80 or older.

Study-level results and caveats: As age increased, observed TCR beta diversity per million T cells dropped in a roughly linear way, and a significant reduction was already evident by age about 40. There was a strong correlation between observed TCR beta diversity and the percentage of naive T cells measured by flow cytometry. Donor CMV infection status was unknown, potentially confounding age-related changes in expanded clonotypes. The long-lived group showed more naive CD4+ T cells, fewer expanded clones and increased TCR diversity than the aged group, suggesting age selection. Conclusive comparison of naive and antigen-experienced compartments was prevented by the profiling of bulk unsorted PBMCs. Total diversity estimates from one million sequenced T cells were considered lower bounds and underestimates.

Library generation was performed with 5' RACE. Sequencing was carried out with an Illumina HiSeq 2500. A second about 7 to 12 cycle PCR used a sample-barcoded 5' primer and a J-beta primer mix. Each TCR beta cDNA molecule received a unique molecular identifier from a template-switch 5' adaptor carrying 12 random nucleotides. Each sample yielded at least 2.5 million CDR3-containing paired-end reads. All of the RNA was converted into first-strand cDNA using the Mint cDNA synthesis kit, with a TRBC-specific oligonucleotide serving as the primer. All cDNA was treated with uracil-DNA glycosylase and then went through a first 18-cycle PCR with the universal primers M1SS and BC2_uni_R. The study's own analysis went as follows. Each sample was normalized by randomly selecting 1 million high-quality reads, each carrying a distinct molecular identifier. Reads with shared molecular identifiers were discarded instead of being binned into consensus sequences. CDR3 identification, clonotype clustering and error correction used MiTCR with a Q25 quality threshold and the strictest error-elimination algorithm. A nonparametric unseen species model using Euler transformation provided a lower-bound estimate of total TCR beta diversity. TCRdb reworked the public reads: Q25 trimming with fastp, MiXCR clone assembly, productive beta chains retained. Rows merge per CDR3 protein into single entries with the most common DNA and genes. V and J calls and clone size were set by TCRdb, not the authors. In all, the sample holds around 1,700,000 distinct CDR3 sequences, and 28% of those were seen once. The top ten hold roughly 8% of the sample.

The donors were roughly 39 Caucasian individuals from Russia, aged 6 to 90 years, who were systemically healthy. Each donor gave about 9.7 milliliters of peripheral blood, drawn into EDTA-treated Vacutainer tubes. Ficoll-Paque density-gradient centrifugation was used to isolate PBMCs, with at least 7 million per sample. Total RNA, at least 6 micrograms per sample, was extracted from PBMCs with Trizol reagent. For every donor, an aliquot of PBMCs went through flow cytometry to measure the percentages of naive CD45RAhigh/CD27high T cells. This chain is built from TRBV6-6 and TRBJ1-5; 10 bases in between match TRBD1. The sequencing input was blood. This clonotype originated in a woman aged 25 to 39 in good health. The CDR3 reads CASSYSTGGQPQHF. The DNA sequence reads TGTGCCAGCAGTTACTCGACAGGGGGCCAGCCCCAGCATTTT.